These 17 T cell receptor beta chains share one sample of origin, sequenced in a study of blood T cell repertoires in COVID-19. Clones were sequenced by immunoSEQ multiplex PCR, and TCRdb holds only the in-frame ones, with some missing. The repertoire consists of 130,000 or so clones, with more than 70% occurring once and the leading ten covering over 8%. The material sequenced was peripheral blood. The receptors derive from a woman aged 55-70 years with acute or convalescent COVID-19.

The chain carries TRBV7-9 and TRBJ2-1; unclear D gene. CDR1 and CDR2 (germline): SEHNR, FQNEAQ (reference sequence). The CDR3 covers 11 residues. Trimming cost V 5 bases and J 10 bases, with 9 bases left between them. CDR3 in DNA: TGTGCCAGCAGCCCCGGAGCCGAGCAGTTCTTC. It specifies CASSPGAEQFF.

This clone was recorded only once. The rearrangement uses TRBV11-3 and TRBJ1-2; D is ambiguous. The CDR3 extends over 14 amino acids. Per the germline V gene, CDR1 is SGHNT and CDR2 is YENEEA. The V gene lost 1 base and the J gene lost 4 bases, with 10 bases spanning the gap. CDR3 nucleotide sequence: TGTGCCAGCAGCTTAGCGTTCGGGTCCTATGGCTACACCTTC. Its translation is CASSLAFGSYGYTF. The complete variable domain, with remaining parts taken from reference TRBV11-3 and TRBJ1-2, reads EAGVVQSPRYKIIEKKQPVAFWCNPISGHNTLYWYLQNLGQGPELLIRYENEEAVDDSQLPKDRFSAERLKGVDSTLKIQPAELGDSAVYLCASSLAFGSYGYTFGSGTRLTVV.

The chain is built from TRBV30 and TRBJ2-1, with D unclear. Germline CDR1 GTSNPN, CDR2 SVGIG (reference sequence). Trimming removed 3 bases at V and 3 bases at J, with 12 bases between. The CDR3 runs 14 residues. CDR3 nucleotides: TGTGCCTGGAGGCCCTCATGGAGCTACAATGAGCAGTTCTTC. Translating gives CAWRPSWSYNEQFF.

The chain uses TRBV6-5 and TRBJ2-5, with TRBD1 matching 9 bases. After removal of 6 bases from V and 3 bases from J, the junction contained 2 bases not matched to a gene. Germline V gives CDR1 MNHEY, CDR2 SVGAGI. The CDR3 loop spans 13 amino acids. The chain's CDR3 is CASRGTGKETQYF. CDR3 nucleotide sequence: TGTGCCAGCAGGGGGACAGGGAAAGAGACCCAGTACTTC.

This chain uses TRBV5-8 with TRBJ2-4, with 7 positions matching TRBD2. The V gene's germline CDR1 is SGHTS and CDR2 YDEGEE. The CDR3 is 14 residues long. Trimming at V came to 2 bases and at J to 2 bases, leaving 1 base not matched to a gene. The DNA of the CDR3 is TGTGCCAGCAGCTTCGGGGGGACCAAAAACATTCAGTACTTC. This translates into CASSFGGTKNIQYF. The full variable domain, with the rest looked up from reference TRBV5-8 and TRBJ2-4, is EAGVTQSPTHLIKTRGQQATLRCSPISGHTSVYWYQQALGLGLQFLLWYDEGEERNRGNFPPRFSGRQFPNYSSELNVNALELEDSALYLCASSFGGTKNIQYFGAGTRLSVL.

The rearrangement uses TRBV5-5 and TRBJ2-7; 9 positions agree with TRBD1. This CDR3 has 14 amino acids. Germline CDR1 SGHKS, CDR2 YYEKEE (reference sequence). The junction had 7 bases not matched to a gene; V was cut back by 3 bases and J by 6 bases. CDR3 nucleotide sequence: TGTGCCAGCAGCTATCCGCGGGACAGGGCCGAGCAGTACTTC. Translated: CASSYPRDRAEQYF.

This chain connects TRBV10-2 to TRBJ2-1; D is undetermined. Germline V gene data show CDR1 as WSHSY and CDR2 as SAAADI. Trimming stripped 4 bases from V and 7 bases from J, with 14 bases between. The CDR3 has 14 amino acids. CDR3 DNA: TGCGCCAGCAGTGGCCCCGCCCCAGGAAATGAGCAGTTCTTC. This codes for CASSGPAPGNEQFF.

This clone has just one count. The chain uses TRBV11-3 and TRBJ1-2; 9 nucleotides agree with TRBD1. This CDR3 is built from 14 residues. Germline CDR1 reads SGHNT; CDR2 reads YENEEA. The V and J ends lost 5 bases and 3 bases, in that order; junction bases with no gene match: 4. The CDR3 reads CASSLRDRDYGYTF. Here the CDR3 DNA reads TGTGCCAGCAGCCTCCGGGACAGGGACTATGGCTACACCTTC.

The CDR3, as DNA: TGTGCCAGCAGCTTGGATGCCGGGAATGATATTAACTATGGCTACACCTTC. This gives the protein CASSLDAGNDINYGYTF. The chain combines TRBV5-4 with TRBJ1-2; D is uncertain. There are 17 residues in the CDR3. The germline CDR1 and CDR2 sequences are SGHNT and YYREEE (reference sequence). V was clipped by 0 bases and J by 1 base, with 16 bases between them. The whole variable domain, filled in from reference TRBV5-4 and TRBJ1-2, reads ETGVTQSPTHLIKTRGQQVTLRCSSQSGHNTVSWYQQALGQGPQFIFQYYREEENGRGNFPPRFSGLQFPNYSSELNVNALELDDSALYLCASSLDAGNDINYGYTFGSGTRLTVV.

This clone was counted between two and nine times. DNA for the CDR3: TGTGCCAGCAGCCTTAACCCGGAGGTTGGAGTGACCCAGTACTTC. Amino acids: CASSLNPEVGVTQYF. The chain has TRBV9 and TRBJ2-5; D may be TRBD2 (5 bases). CDR3 length equals 15 residues. Per germline, CDR1 SGDLS and CDR2 YYNGEE. V was trimmed by 4 bases and J by 7 bases, leaving 20 bases between them.

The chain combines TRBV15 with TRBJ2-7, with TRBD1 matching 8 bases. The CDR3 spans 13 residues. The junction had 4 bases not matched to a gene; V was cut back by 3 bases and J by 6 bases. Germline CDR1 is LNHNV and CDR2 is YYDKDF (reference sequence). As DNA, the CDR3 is TGTGCCACCAGCAGCCTCACAGGGGGCGAGCAGTACTTC. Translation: CATSSLTGGEQYF.

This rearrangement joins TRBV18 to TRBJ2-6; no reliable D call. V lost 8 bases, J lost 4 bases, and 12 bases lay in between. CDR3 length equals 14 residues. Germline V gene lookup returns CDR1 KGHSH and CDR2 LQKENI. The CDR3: CASHASRGANVLTF. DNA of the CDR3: TGTGCCAGCCACGCTTCCCGGGGGGCCAACGTCCTGACTTTC. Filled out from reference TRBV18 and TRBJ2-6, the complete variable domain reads NAGVMQNPRHLVRRRGQEARLRCSPMKGHSHVYWYRQLPEEGLKFMVYLQKENIIDESGMPKERFSAEFPKEGPSILRIQQVVRGDSAAYFCASHASRGANVLTFGAGSRLTVL.

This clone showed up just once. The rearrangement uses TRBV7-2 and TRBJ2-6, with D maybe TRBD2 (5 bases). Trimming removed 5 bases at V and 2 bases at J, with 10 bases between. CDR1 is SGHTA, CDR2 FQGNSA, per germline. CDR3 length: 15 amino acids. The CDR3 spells CASSPGNTGANVLTF. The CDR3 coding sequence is TGTGCCAGCAGCCCCGGGAACACTGGGGCCAACGTCCTGACTTTC.

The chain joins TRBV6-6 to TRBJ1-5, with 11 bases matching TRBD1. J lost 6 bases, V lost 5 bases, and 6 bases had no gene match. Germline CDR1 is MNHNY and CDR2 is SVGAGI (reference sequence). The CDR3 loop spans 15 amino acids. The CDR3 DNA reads TGTGCCAGCAGTCGGGACAGGGGGGGAAGTCAGCCCCAGCATTTT. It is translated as CASSRDRGGSQPQHF.

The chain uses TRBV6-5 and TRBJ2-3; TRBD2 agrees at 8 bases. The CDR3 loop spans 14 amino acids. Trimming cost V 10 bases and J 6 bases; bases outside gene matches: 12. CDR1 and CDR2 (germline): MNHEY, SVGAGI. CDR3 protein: CATSRGGQADTQYF. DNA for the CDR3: TGTGCCACCTCTCGGGGGGGGCAGGCGGATACGCAGTATTTT.

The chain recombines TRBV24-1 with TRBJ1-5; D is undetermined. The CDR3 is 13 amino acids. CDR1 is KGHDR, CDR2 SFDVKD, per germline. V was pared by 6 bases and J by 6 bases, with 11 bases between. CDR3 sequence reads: CATSPGSRQPQHF. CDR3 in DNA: TGTGCCACCAGTCCCGGGTCGCGTCAGCCCCAGCATTTT.

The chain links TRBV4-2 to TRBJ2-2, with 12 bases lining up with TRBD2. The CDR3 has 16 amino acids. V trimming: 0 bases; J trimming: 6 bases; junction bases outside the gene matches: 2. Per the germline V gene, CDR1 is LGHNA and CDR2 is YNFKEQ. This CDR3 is CASSQDLAGGPGELFF. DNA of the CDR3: TGTGCCAGCAGCCAAGATCTAGCGGGGGGGCCCGGGGAGCTGTTTTTT.